These T cell receptor beta chains were read from a single sample in a study of blood T cell repertoires in COVID-19. Generated by immunoSEQ multiplex PCR, the TCRdb table keeps only in-frame clones and is missing some. This table holds 30,000 to 40,000 clones, 65% to 90% found once. The specimen was peripheral blood. Receptors were obtained from a woman at least 80 years old with active or convalescent COVID-19. CDR3s leave out the opening cysteine and the closing phenylalanine or tryptophan. Clone sizes are given selectively: once, few, many, or a class where the clone is expanded.

v_call,j_call,clone_size,cdr3_aa
TRBV7-2,TRBJ2-1,once,ASSPRLAGVMNEQF
TRBV4-2,TRBJ2-1,.,ASSQGGTGSYNEQF
TRBV6-5,TRBJ1-1,.,ASKSTGGTEAF
TRBV5-1,TRBJ2-6,.,ASSLSPQRGASGANVLT
TRBV6-1,TRBJ2-4,.,ASSELGGLAGGLNIQY
TRBV3-1/TRBV3-2,TRBJ2-5,once,ASSQDPIQGAGAETQY
TRBV18,TRBJ1-2,.,ASSPGGNYGYT
TRBV19,TRBJ2-7,.,ASRSSGAGGMYEQY
TRBV10-3,TRBJ1-1,.,AISPGQGKQGYTEAF
TRBV4-1,TRBJ2-7,.,ASSQEHRLAGSYEQY
TRBV2,TRBJ2-3,.,ASSEGRGGTTDTQY
TRBV6-5,TRBJ2-7,.,ASSSAGDISYEQY
TRBV4-1,TRBJ1-4,.,ASSQEDGVNEKLF
TRBV5-4,TRBJ1-4,.,ASSSLGQGATNEKLF
TRBV18,TRBJ2-7,.,ASSIWRSGEQY
TRBV3-1/TRBV3-2,TRBJ2-1,.,ASSQAGGNHNEQF
TRBV28,TRBJ1-1,.,ASSSPGGMNTEAF
TRBV9,TRBJ1-1,.,ASSVQTGGTEAF
TRBV15,TRBJ1-2,few,ATSFGTGGGSNYGYT
TRBV28,TRBJ2-1,.,ASSFSGEVNEQF
TRBV5-1,TRBJ1-1,.,ASSSDRENTEAF
TRBV7-3,TRBJ2-3,.,ASSPKRGDTDTQY
TRBV18,TRBJ2-7,.,ASSPPAGAGEQY
TRBV2,TRBJ2-4,.,ASSEGLAGGKNIQY
TRBV4-1,TRBJ1-2,.,ASSTRDRAKDGYT
TRBV6-5,TRBJ1-5,.,ASTLGQGGNQPQH
TRBV2,TRBJ1-2,.,ASSEWAARYGYT
TRBV19,TRBJ1-1,.,ASGRPGSEAF
TRBV18,TRBJ1-4,.,ASSPRSGATNEKLF
TRBV15,TRBJ1-5,.,ATSSGGTSNQPQH
TRBV6-5,TRBJ1-3,.,ATKQGAVRGNTIY
TRBV24-1,TRBJ2-7,.,ATSRDSLDEQY
TRBV28,TRBJ1-6,.,ASSWDSSSYNSPLH
TRBV2,TRBJ2-1,.,ASSTGTTQF
TRBV9,TRBJ2-2,few,ASSPSGQGATTGELF